One sample yielded the 11 T cell receptor beta chains listed below, sequenced in a study of cytomegalovirus exposure and HLA in healthy donors. The PCR ran on 60 Vbeta and 13 Jbeta primers. The repertoire was sequenced with immunoSEQ multiplex PCR; TCRdb's copy has only in-frame clones and lacks some. Here the sample spans nearly 80,000 clones, roughly 79% being singletons. Source material: PBMCs. These receptors all stem from a woman between 40 and 50 years old in good health and CMV-seropositive.

This chain links TRBV7-9 with TRBJ2-3; D is perhaps TRBD1 (6 bases). From germline, CDR1 is SEHNR and CDR2 FQNEAQ (reference sequence). The CDR3 extends over 15 amino acids. V was clipped by 3 bases and J by 2 bases, with 12 bases between them. The CDR3 coding sequence is TGTGCCAGCAGCTTCCCCGGACAGTCCACAGATACGCAGTATTTT. It translates to CASSFPGQSTDTQYF.

The gene calls are TRBV5-1 and TRBJ2-1, with TRBD2 matching 7 bases. Germline values: CDR1 SGHRS, CDR2 YFSETQ. With 3 bases clipped from V and 4 bases from J, the junction kept 7 bases outside the gene matches. The CDR3 loop spans 15 amino acids. DNA of the CDR3: TGCGCCAGCAGCTGGGGAGGGACCGATTACAATGAGCAGTTCTTC. Translated, it gives CASSWGGTDYNEQFF. The full variable domain, rest sourced from reference TRBV5-1 and TRBJ2-1, is KAGVTQTPRYLIKTRGQQVTLSCSPISGHRSVSWYQQTPGQGLQFLFEYFSETQRNKGNFPGRFSGRQFSNSRSEMNVSTLELGDSALYLCASSWGGTDYNEQFFGPGTRLTVL.

This clone was picked up one time. The chain uses TRBV5-1 and TRBJ2-3; 8 bases are shared with TRBD2. CDR3 size: 16 residues. Germline V gives CDR1 SGHRS, CDR2 YFSETQ. Trimming took 4 bases from V and 5 from J; bases not matched to a gene: 12. CDR3 residues: CASSVLGDGRVDTQYF. The CDR3 nucleotides read TGCGCCAGCAGCGTGCTGGGGGACGGGAGGGTAGATACGCAGTATTTT.

This chain uses TRBV18 with TRBJ2-5; 10 bases align to TRBD1. The CDR3 totals 15 residues. J lost 2 bases, V lost 0 bases, and 0 bases had no gene match. Per the germline V gene, CDR1 is KGHSH and CDR2 is LQKENI. The CDR3 nucleotides are TGTGCCAGCTCACCACCGGGACAGGGGCAAGAGACCCAGTACTTC. It encodes CASSPPGQGQETQYF.

This clone was seen more than once but under ten times. The chain couples TRBV6-5 to TRBJ1-1, with D perhaps TRBD1 (5 bases). V lost 8 bases and J 0 bases, leaving 13 bases between the germline ends. Germline lookup yields CDR1 MNHEY and CDR2 SVGAGI. This CDR3 is built from 14 residues. The CDR3 DNA reads TGTGCCAGCTCCCCAACAGGTCTGAACACTGAAGCTTTCTTT. Translation: CASSPTGLNTEAFF.

The genes are TRBV6-5 and TRBJ1-2; tentative D call: TRBD1 (5 bases). Deletions cut 5 bases from V and 1 base from J, with 11 bases between. The CDR3 has 14 residues. Germline CDR1 is MNHEY and CDR2 is SVGAGI. The CDR3 loop reads CASSHGQGNYGYTF. The CDR3 region has the DNA TGTGCCAGCAGTCACGGCCAGGGTAACTATGGCTACACCTTC.

This clone was seen a single time. CDR3 protein: CASSQSGGEPYSNQPQHF. The CDR3 coding sequence is TGCGCCAGCAGCCAATCAGGGGGCGAACCTTATAGCAATCAGCCCCAGCATTTT. The rearrangement links TRBV4-1 to TRBJ1-5, with TRBD1 matching over 8 bases. Unmatched junction bases numbered 9, after V lost 2 bases and J lost 0 bases. Germline CDR1 and CDR2: MGHRA and YSYEKL. The CDR3 totals 18 residues.

This clone appeared once. J is TRBJ2-7 and V is TRBV7-8, with 11 bases aligning to TRBD1. This CDR3 has 17 amino acids. Germline values: CDR1 SGHVS, CDR2 FQNEAQ. Losses at the gene ends were 3 bases for V and 4 bases for J; bases not matched to a gene: 11. This chain's CDR3 is CASSLGATGTGGYEQYF. The CDR3, as DNA: TGTGCCAGCAGCTTGGGTGCGACCGGGACAGGGGGATACGAGCAGTACTTC.

The gene calls are TRBV6-6 and TRBJ2-5; possible D gene TRBD2, 5 bases. Per the germline V gene, CDR1 is MNHNY and CDR2 is SVGAGI (reference sequence). V shed 2 bases and J shed 2 bases, with 15 bases lying between them. The CDR3 is 16 amino acids. The CDR3 DNA reads TGTGCCAGCAGTTACGGCATGGCGCGGGTACAAGAGACCCAGTACTTC. Its translation: CASSYGMARVQETQYF.

The rearrangement uses TRBV6-5 and TRBJ2-2; maybe TRBD2 (6 bases). Per germline, CDR1 MNHEY and CDR2 SVGAGI. This CDR3 has 15 residues. Trimming took 6 bases from V and 2 from J, leaving 13 bases between them. This CDR3 is CASREGLANTGELFF. The CDR3 bases are TGTGCCAGCAGGGAGGGACTTGCTAACACCGGGGAGCTGTTTTTT.

This clone was seen once. This rearrangement joins TRBV2 to TRBJ1-2; D remains unclear. The CDR3 spans 19 residues. CDR1 and CDR2 (germline): SNHLY, FYNNEI. Deletions cut 2 bases from V and 0 bases from J, with 22 bases between. The CDR3 here is CASSEKLQWVRKANYGYTF. As DNA, the CDR3 is TGTGCCAGCAGTGAAAAACTCCAGTGGGTCAGGAAAGCTAACTATGGCTACACCTTC. Complete variable domain (other parts from reference TRBV2 and TRBJ1-2): EPEVTQTPSHQVTQMGQEVILRCVPISNHLYFYWYRQILGQKVEFLVSFYNNEISEKSEIFDDQFSVERPDGSNFTLKIRSTKLEDSAMYFCASSEKLQWVRKANYGYTFGSGTRLTVV.